The next 10 T cell receptor beta chains were all read from a single sample in a study of blood T cell repertoires in COVID-19. Profiled with immunoSEQ multiplex PCR; TCRdb holds only in-frame clones, not every one. The sample lists some 290,000 clones; just under 90% were seen once. Sample: peripheral blood. These receptors all come from a woman in her 30s with COVID-19, enrolled during active disease.

This clone was seen just once. The rearrangement joins TRBV6-4 to TRBJ1-6, with TRBD1 matching 9 bases. The junction had 11 bases not matched to a gene; V was cut back by 6 bases and J by 11 bases. Germline V CDR1 and CDR2: MRHNA, SNTAGT. This CDR3 contains 15 residues. For the CDR3, the DNA is TGTGCCAGCAGCGCCAGGGGACAGGGCTTTACACCCCTCCACTTT. Translating it yields CASSARGQGFTPLHF.

This clone was counted between two and nine times. This chain connects TRBV11-2 to TRBJ1-5, with a weak D call TRBD1 (6 bases). Per the germline V gene, CDR1 is SGHAT and CDR2 is FQNNGV. The CDR3 extends over 15 amino acids. Trimming removed 0 bases at V and 2 bases at J, with 8 bases between. The CDR3 here is CASSLDRGGNQPQHF. The CDR3 DNA reads as TGTGCCAGCAGCTTAGACAGGGGAGGCAATCAGCCCCAGCATTTT.

The genes are TRBV19 and TRBJ2-1; 10 bases fit TRBD2. V dropped 3 bases and J dropped 7; count of bases not matched to a gene: 9. In germline, CDR1 is LNHDA, CDR2 SQIVND (reference sequence). CDR3 size: 16 residues. The CDR3 DNA reads as TGTGCCAGTAGTATCCCACCTAGCGGGGGTTCGAATGAGCAGTTCTTC. This gives the protein CASSIPPSGGSNEQFF.

The chain is built from TRBV18 and TRBJ1-3, with 7 bases aligning to TRBD1. Germline V lookup: CDR1 KGHSH, CDR2 LQKENI. V shed 3 bases, J shed 1 base, and the junction held 6 bases outside the gene matches. The CDR3 sequence is 16 residues long. The CDR3 nucleotides are TGTGCCAGCTCACCGCGACAGGGAGAATCTGGAAACACCATATATTTT. It specifies CASSPRQGESGNTIYF. Full variable domain (outside the CDR3, taken from reference TRBV18 and TRBJ1-3): NAGVMQNPRHLVRRRGQEARLRCSPMKGHSHVYWYRQLPEEGLKFMVYLQKENIIDESGMPKERFSAEFPKEGPSILRIQQVVRGDSAAYFCASSPRQGESGNTIYFGEGSWLTVV.

The chain employs TRBV5-4 and TRBJ2-3; 10 bases align to TRBD2. This CDR3 is 16 amino acids long. The ends lost 4 bases at V and 4 bases at J; junction bases unmatched: 9. Germline-derived CDR1 and CDR2 are SGHNT and YYREEE (reference sequence). The CDR3 DNA reads as TGTGCCAGCAGCATACGAGCGGGGGGGCCGTCAGATACGCAGTATTTT. This sequence encodes CASSIRAGGPSDTQYF. Supplemented by reference TRBV5-4 and TRBJ2-3, the full variable domain reads ETGVTQSPTHLIKTRGQQVTLRCSSQSGHNTVSWYQQALGQGPQFIFQYYREEENGRGNFPPRFSGLQFPNYSSELNVNALELDDSALYLCASSIRAGGPSDTQYFGPGTRLTVL.

This clone appeared a single time. The CDR3 loop reads CASSPGLASVETQYF. DNA of the CDR3: TGTGCCAGCAGCCCCGGACTAGCCTCTGTAGAGACCCAGTACTTC. The chain links TRBV5-8 to TRBJ2-5; 8 bases align to TRBD2. The V segment lost 4 bases and the J segment 4 bases; nucleotides outside the gene matches: 9. This CDR3 contains 15 residues. CDR1 and CDR2 from the germline V gene are SGHTS and YDEGEE. Based on the CDR3 plus reference TRBV5-8 and TRBJ2-5, the full variable domain is EAGVTQSPTHLIKTRGQQATLRCSPISGHTSVYWYQQALGLGLQFLLWYDEGEERNRGNFPPRFSGRQFPNYSSELNVNALELEDSALYLCASSPGLASVETQYFGPGTRLLVL.

The rearrangement joins TRBV15 to TRBJ2-3; TRBD2 matches at 8 bases. From germline, CDR1 is LNHNV and CDR2 YYDKDF (reference sequence). V lost 9 bases and J lost 2; bases outside the gene matches: 10. The CDR3 sequence is 15 residues long. The CDR3 is CATQDGGAITDTQYF. Written as DNA, the CDR3 is TGTGCCACGCAGGACGGGGGGGCCATCACAGATACGCAGTATTTT.

The genes are TRBV21-1 and TRBJ1-5; TRBD1 is taken as the D call from the table, unchecked against the DNA. TRBV21-1 is a recognized pseudogene. The length of the CDR3 is 20 residues. CDR3 sequence reads: CASSGHGDRRGPYSNQPQHF. CDR3 coding DNA: TGTGCCAGCAGCGGACACGGGGACAGGAGGGGACCTTATAGCAATCAGCCCCAGCATTTT.

V usage is TRBV20-1 and J usage is TRBJ1-2; 11 bases line up with TRBD1. CDR3 size: 14 residues. V lost 3 bases, J lost 5 bases, and 5 bases stayed unmatched. Germline loops: CDR1 DFQATT, CDR2 SNEGSKA (reference sequence). The CDR3 DNA reads TGCAGTGCTAGTTCGGACAGGGGGCTATATGGCTACACCTTC. This gives the protein CSASSDRGLYGYTF.

A note on this clone: At one end the junction does not follow the germline gene, possibly because of a read error. V gene TRBV12-3 or TRBV12-4 combines with J gene TRBJ1-2; TRBD1 is a possible D gene (6 bases). The CDR3 covers 13 residues. The CDR3: CASRSYADGGPHF. The CDR3 DNA reads as TGTGCCAGCAGGTCCTATGCCGATGGGGGCCCACACTTC.